This T cell receptor beta chain appears in the sequencing data of a study of blood T cell repertoires in COVID-19. Study at large: Acute and convalescent COVID-19 samples came from the United States, Italy and Spain. PBMCs, B-cell-depleted T cells, or T cells provided the cDNA or gDNA that made up the material.

From germline, CDR1 is SGHVS and CDR2 FQNEAQ. The CDR3 loop spans 14 amino acids. Trimming left V 1 base short and J 8 bases short, with 12 bases between. Per the study methods: From reference gene primer amplification, estimates of nucleated cell counts were derived. Profiling relied on immunoSEQ multiplex PCR, and the TCRdb table lists in-frame clones only, not all of them. V, J and clone size are those of that table, while D and trimming were read from the DNA. The sample gives under 65,000 clones, about 70% of which show up once; 14% is in the top ten. The sequence was collected from a woman in her 70s with acute or convalescent COVID-19. V is TRBV7-8 and J is TRBJ2-1; D might be TRBD2 (7 bases). The sample was peripheral blood. The CDR3 sequence: CASSLEGGPYEQFF. The CDR3 DNA sequence: TGTGCCAGCAGCTTAGAGGGGGGGCCCTATGAGCAGTTCTTC.